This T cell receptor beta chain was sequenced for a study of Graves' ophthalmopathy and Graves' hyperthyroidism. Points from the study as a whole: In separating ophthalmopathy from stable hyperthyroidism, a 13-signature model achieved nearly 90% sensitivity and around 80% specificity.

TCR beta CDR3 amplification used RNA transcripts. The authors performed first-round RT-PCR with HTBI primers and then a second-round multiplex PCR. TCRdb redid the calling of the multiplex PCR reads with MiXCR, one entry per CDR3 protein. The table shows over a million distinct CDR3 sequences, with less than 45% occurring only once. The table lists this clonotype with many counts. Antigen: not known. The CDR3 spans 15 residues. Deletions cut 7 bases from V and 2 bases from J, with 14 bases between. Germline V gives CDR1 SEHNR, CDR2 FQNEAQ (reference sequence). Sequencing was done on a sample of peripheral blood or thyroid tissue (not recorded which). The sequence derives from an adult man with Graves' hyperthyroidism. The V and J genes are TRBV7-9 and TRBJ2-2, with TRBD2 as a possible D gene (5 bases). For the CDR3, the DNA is TGTGCCAGCACCCCCGGGATGACCAACACCGGGGAGCTGTTTTTT. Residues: CASTPGMTNTGELFF.